This TCR beta chain was obtained from a study of low-dose radiotherapy and immunotherapy resistance in tumors. Study-level background: Ipilimumab 1 mg/kg every six weeks, together with nivolumab 240 mg every two weeks, was given intravenously to patients.

TRAV- and TRBV-specific primers primed first-strand cDNA, covering alpha and beta chains. TCR amplification ran 15 to 20 PCR cycles using constant-region and V-primer adapter primers. TCRdb redid the calling of the reads with MiXCR, one entry per CDR3 protein. The data show 85,000 to 95,000 distinct CDR3 sequences, 20% seen once. Indicated time point: after trial treatment. The treatment was: LDRT plus nivolumab, ipilimumab, low-dose cyclophosphamide and aspirin (RACIN trial). The germline V gene has CDR1 SGHTA and CDR2 FQGNSA. J lost 0 bases, V lost 2 bases, and 5 bases had no gene match. The CDR3 has 16 amino acids. This clonotype appeared a few times.

Sample: PBMCs, taken after low-dose radiotherapy plus immunotherapy. This chain uses TRBV7-2 with TRBJ2-3; the match to TRBD2 covers 7 bases. The receptor's source is a female donor with ovarian cancer. The CDR3 protein is CASSLFAGVSTDTQYF. For the CDR3, the DNA is TGTGCCAGCAGCTTATTCGCGGGGGTTAGCACAGATACGCAGTATTTT.